This is a list of T cell receptor beta chains from one sample in a study of glioma-infiltrating T cells after dendritic cell vaccination. The data were produced by immunoSEQ multiplex PCR, yet TCRdb's version contains in-frame clones alone and is incomplete. The sample holds approximately 36,000 clones, roughly 79% seen once. The starting material was blood, obtained before dendritic cell vaccination. Source of these receptors: a human donor with glioblastoma. CDR3s include the opening cysteine and the closing phenylalanine or tryptophan. Each record gives: clone size, D gene, V gene, J gene, CDR3 protein, CDR3 DNA. D genes are given only for firm matches. Clone size is shown for a subset of rows, as once, few, many or a class of expanded clone.

NA	NA	TRBV29-1	TRBJ2-5	CSATGWDQETQYF	TGCAGCGCTACAGGGTGGGACCAAGAGACCCAGTACTTC
NA	TRBD1	TRBV12-5	TRBJ1-1	CASGASPQGAIEAFF	TGTGCTAGTGGTGCCTCACCACAGGGGGCCATTGAAGCTTTCTTT
NA	NA	TRBV2	TRBJ2-7	CASRRGPTGSYEQYF	TGTGCCAGCAGGCGGGGCCCGACAGGGTCGTACGAGCAGTACTTC
few	NA	TRBV4-1	TRBJ1-2	CASSQAIRGINYGYTF	TGCGCCAGCAGCCAAGCCATTAGGGGTATAAACTATGGCTACACCTTC
NA	NA	TRBV5-4	TRBJ2-1	CASNSRTDTYNEQFF	TGTGCCAGCAACTCAAGGACAGACACCTACAATGAGCAGTTCTTC
NA	TRBD1	TRBV28	TRBJ1-2	CASRPRPGGAANYGYTF	TGTGCCAGCCGACCCCGGCCAGGGGGCGCGGCTAACTATGGCTACACCTTC
NA	TRBD2	TRBV4-3	TRBJ2-1	CASSPGLRDNEQFF	TGCGCCAGCAGTCCGGGACTAAGAGACAATGAGCAGTTCTTC
NA	NA	TRBV7-6	TRBJ2-7	CASSLGTGKSYEQYF	TGTGCCAGCAGCTTAGGAACAGGGAAATCCTACGAGCAGTACTTC
few	NA	TRBV5-6	TRBJ2-5	CATRAGEETQYF	TGTGCCACCCGCGCAGGGGAAGAGACCCAGTACTTC
NA	TRBD1	TRBV7-6	TRBJ2-7	CASSSGTGYDEQYF	TGTGCCAGCAGTTCGGGGACAGGGTATGACGAGCAGTACTTC
few	TRBD1	TRBV10-3	TRBJ1-4	CAIRPGQTNEKLFF	TGTGCCATCAGACCGGGACAGACTAATGAAAAACTGTTTTTT
NA	TRBD2	TRBV27	TRBJ2-3	CASSLTPPGTSGYATQYF	TGTGCCAGCAGTTTAACCCCCCCGGGGACTAGCGGGTACGCTACGCAGTATTTT
NA	TRBD1	TRBV9	TRBJ1-4	CASSVEGTGYEKLFF	TGTGCCAGCAGCGTAGAGGGGACAGGGTATGAAAAACTGTTTTTT
NA	NA	TRBV7-2	TRBJ2-5	CASTTQGGRIQETQYF	TGTGCCAGCACCACACAGGGCGGGAGAATACAAGAGACCCAGTACTTC
NA	NA	TRBV7-6	TRBJ2-7	CASSLALLPWQFRSYEQYF	TGTGCCAGCAGCTTAGCCCTCCTTCCTTGGCAGTTCCGCTCCTACGAGCAGTACTTC
NA	NA	TRBV7-2	TRBJ1-5	CASSLGRVSQPQHF	TGTGCCAGCAGCTTAGGCAGGGTTAGTCAGCCCCAGCATTTT
once	NA	TRBV4-2	TRBJ1-6	CASSQVRSSYNSPLHF	TGTGCCAGCAGCCAAGTGAGGAGCTCCTATAATTCCCCCCTCCACTTT
once	TRBD1	TRBV6-6	TRBJ2-1	CASSPRGQEYNEQFF	TGTGCCAGCAGTCCCCGGGGACAGGAGTACAATGAGCAGTTCTTC
once	NA	TRBV14	TRBJ2-7	CASSQVGEQYF	TGTGCCAGCAGCCAAGTCGGCGAGCAGTACTTC
NA	NA	TRBV27	TRBJ2-1	CASSFSSYNEQFF	TGTGCCAGCAGTTTCTCCAGCTACAATGAGCAGTTCTTC
few	NA	TRBV14	TRBJ1-2	CASSRGHIRSYTF	TGTGCCAGCAGCCGGGGACACATCAGGAGCTACACCTTC
NA	NA	TRBV30	TRBJ2-6	CAWRALIRTGANVLTF	TGTGCCTGGAGAGCCCTCATAAGAACTGGGGCCAACGTCCTGACTTTC
few	TRBD1	TRBV19	TRBJ1-2	CASSNRQGKRYGYTF	TGTGCCAGTAGTAACCGACAGGGAAAGAGGTATGGCTACACCTTC
once	TRBD2	TRBV6-5	TRBJ2-5	CASSRLAGDQETQYF	TGTGCCAGCAGTAGACTAGCGGGGGACCAAGAGACCCAGTACTTC
NA	NA	TRBV30	TRBJ1-1	CAWSSGRENTEAFF	TGTGCCTGGAGTTCCGGACGGGAGAACACTGAAGCTTTCTTT
NA	TRBD1	TRBV6-5	TRBJ1-1	CASSLGQGTEAFF	TGTGCCAGCAGTCTCGGACAGGGGACTGAAGCTTTCTTT
NA	TRBD1	TRBV7-9	TRBJ1-2	CASSPGQGPGGYGYTF	TGTGCCAGCAGCCCGGGACAGGGGCCCGGTGGCTATGGCTACACCTTC
NA	NA	TRBV10-3	TRBJ1-5	CAISDREGDQPQHF	TGTGCCATCAGTGACAGGGAGGGAGATCAGCCCCAGCATTTT
once	TRBD1	TRBV27	TRBJ2-2	CASSLGQGATGELFF	TGTGCCAGCAGTTTGGGACAGGGGGCAACCGGGGAGCTGTTTTTT
NA	TRBD1	TRBV7-6	TRBJ2-2	CASSDDRAAGELFF	TGTGCCAGCAGCGACGACAGGGCGGCCGGGGAGCTGTTTTTT
NA	TRBD1	TRBV14	TRBJ1-2	CASSPDRDYGYTF	TGTGCCAGCAGCCCGGACAGGGACTATGGCTACACCTTC
NA	NA	TRBV7-2	TRBJ2-3	CASLLSGTDTQYF	TGTGCCAGCCTCCTCTCGGGCACAGATACGCAGTATTTT
few	TRBD1	TRBV6-6	TRBJ2-2	CASSSPGQGLWELFF	TGTGCCAGCAGTTCTCCGGGACAGGGGCTATGGGAGCTGTTTTTT
few	NA	TRBV4-2	TRBJ1-4	CASSKQGSGTNEKLFF	TGTGCCAGCAGCAAGCAGGGTTCAGGCACTAATGAAAAACTGTTTTTT
NA	TRBD1	TRBV10-2	TRBJ2-2	CASSDGKDRATGELFF	TGCGCCAGCAGTGATGGGAAGGACAGGGCGACCGGGGAGCTGTTTTTT
NA	NA	TRBV9	TRBJ2-3	CASSVEPGKLADTQYF	TGTGCCAGCAGCGTAGAGCCGGGTAAATTGGCAGATACGCAGTATTTT
NA	NA	TRBV19	TRBJ1-1	CASSIVGRLSTEAFF	TGTGCCAGTAGTATAGTTGGCAGACTATCCACTGAAGCTTTCTTT
NA	TRBD1	TRBV4-2	TRBJ2-5	CASSQEARGIGETQYF	TGTGCCAGCAGCCAAGAGGCCAGGGGGATTGGAGAGACCCAGTACTTC
NA	NA	TRBV7-2	TRBJ1-2	CASTLDPRVTDGYTF	TGTGCCAGCACGCTGGATCCCAGAGTTACAGATGGCTACACCTTC
NA	TRBD1	TRBV5-5	TRBJ2-5	CASSFRPGQSQETQYF	TGTGCCAGCAGCTTTAGGCCGGGACAGAGCCAAGAGACCCAGTACTTC
NA	TRBD1	TRBV30	TRBJ2-2	CAWSVYRGITGELFF	TGTGCCTGGAGTGTTTACAGGGGGATCACCGGGGAGCTGTTTTTT
NA	TRBD1	TRBV7-3	TRBJ1-5	CASSLRSGQGPSNQPQHF	TGTGCCAGCAGCTTACGGTCTGGACAGGGACCTAGCAATCAGCCCCAGCATTTT
few	NA	TRBV7-7	TRBJ2-7	CASSKDSNVVGPLSFYEQYF	TGTGCTAGCAGCAAAGACTCAAATGTCGTCGGCCCCTTATCCTTTTACGAGCAGTACTTC
NA	NA	TRBV11-2	TRBJ1-1	CASSLKGIWGSQNTEAFF	TGTGCCAGCAGCTTAAAGGGGATATGGGGCAGCCAGAACACTGAAGCTTTCTTT
NA	NA	TRBV6-1	TRBJ1-3	CASTAGTSGNTIYF	TGTGCCAGCACCGCCGGGACTTCAGGAAACACCATATATTTT
NA	TRBD2	TRBV6-5	TRBJ2-3	CASSPGGAGGDTQYF	TGTGCCAGCAGCCCCGGGGGGGCCGGGGGGGATACGCAGTATTTT
few	TRBD1	TRBV11-3	TRBJ1-6	CASSLGANRGSPLHF	TGTGCCAGCAGCTTAGGGGCAAACAGGGGCTCACCCCTCCACTTT
NA	TRBD1	TRBV29-1	TRBJ2-2	CSVRGMGTGGSHGELFF	TGCAGCGTTCGCGGGATGGGGACAGGGGGCAGTCACGGGGAGCTGTTTTTT
NA	NA	TRBV5-1	TRBJ2-5	CASRELGETQYF	TGCGCCAGCAGGGAGCTAGGAGAGACCCAGTACTTC
once	TRBD1	TRBV30	TRBJ1-2	CAWSALGRGLRGNGYTF	TGTGCCTGGAGTGCCCTGGGCAGGGGGCTCCGAGGGAATGGCTACACCTTC
NA	TRBD2	TRBV4-1	TRBJ2-1	CASSMRGSSYNEQFF	TGCGCCAGCAGCATGCGGGGGAGCTCCTACAATGAGCAGTTCTTC
NA	TRBD1	TRBV10-3	TRBJ1-1	CAISLQGTNTEAFF	TGTGCCATCAGCTTACAGGGGACGAACACTGAAGCTTTCTTT
NA	NA	TRBV30	TRBJ2-5	CAWSAEFQETQYF	TGTGCCTGGAGTGCGGAGTTCCAAGAGACCCAGTACTTC
NA	TRBD2	TRBV5-1	TRBJ2-3	CASSLESGGGPTDTQYF	TGCGCCAGCAGCTTGGAGTCCGGCGGGGGTCCCACAGATACGCAGTATTTT